Presented here are 13 T cell receptor beta chains from one specimen sequenced in a study of blood T cell repertoires in COVID-19. Method: immunoSEQ multiplex PCR; TCRdb's copy keeps in-frame clones and lacks some. The sample lists roughly 150,000 clones, around nine tenths occurring once. Sequenced material: peripheral blood. The source of these receptors is a woman aged 80 or older with COVID-19, enrolled during active disease.

The chain couples TRBV10-3 to TRBJ2-3; the match to TRBD1 covers 12 bases. V gave up 8 bases and J gave up 5 bases; unmatched junction bases: 8. Germline V gene lookup returns CDR1 ENHRY and CDR2 SYGVKD. The CDR3 covers 15 residues. CDR3 nucleotides: TGTGCCATCGGCACCGGGACAGGGGGCATAGATACGCAGTATTTT. Translation gives CAIGTGTGGIDTQYF.

This clone was observed a few times. The chain couples TRBV7-8 to TRBJ2-7; 8 positions agree with TRBD1. Germline CDR1 is SGHVS and CDR2 is FQNEAQ. V trimming: 5 bases; J trimming: 4 bases; junction bases outside the gene matches: 10. This CDR3 comprises 15 residues. The CDR3 sequence is CASSPRGQGGYEQYF. The CDR3 coding sequence is TGTGCCAGCAGCCCCCGCGGACAGGGAGGATACGAGCAGTACTTC.

This chain uses TRBV19 with TRBJ1-5; unclear D gene. The germline V and J ends were trimmed by 1 base and 4 bases, with 8 bases remaining between them. This CDR3 is built from 14 residues. Looked up from germline, CDR1 is LNHDA and CDR2 is SQIVND (reference sequence). The CDR3 is CASSIVPGNQPQHF. The CDR3 region has the DNA TGTGCCAGTAGTATAGTGCCGGGGAATCAGCCCCAGCATTTT.

The gene calls are TRBV4-3 and TRBJ2-3; no clear D. CDR1 and CDR2 (germline): LGHNA, YSLEER. Trimming took 3 bases from V and 1 from J, leaving 5 bases between them. This CDR3 comprises 13 residues. The CDR3 DNA sequence: TGCGCCAGCAGCCACGAGGGCACAGATACGCAGTATTTT. Its translation is CASSHEGTDTQYF.

The chain recombines TRBV29-1 with TRBJ1-1; D is undetermined. CDR1 and CDR2 from the germline V gene are SQVTM and ANQGSEA. V was pared by 4 bases and J by 1 base, with 4 bases between. The CDR3 spans 11 residues. CDR3: CSVGQNTEAFF. The CDR3 DNA reads as TGCAGCGTTGGGCAGAACACTGAAGCTTTCTTT.

The gene calls are TRBV6-6 and TRBJ2-7, with 13 bases matching TRBD2. This CDR3 region has 15 residues. The J segment lost 9 bases and the V segment lost 4 bases, leaving 9 bases of the junction unmatched. Germline values: CDR1 MNHNY, CDR2 SVGAGI (reference sequence). CDR3 amino acids: CASSSGTSGAIGQYF. Written as DNA, the CDR3 is TGTGCCAGCAGTTCGGGGACTAGCGGGGCCATAGGGCAGTACTTC.

This clone was seen more than once but under ten times. The chain employs TRBV5-4 and TRBJ1-2, with 9 nucleotides matching TRBD1. Germline CDR1 reads SGHNT; CDR2 reads YYREEE (reference sequence). V shed 4 bases and J 4 bases; nucleotides not matched to a gene: 5. CDR3 length: 14 residues. The CDR3 loop is CASSPDRGIYGYTF. Written as DNA, the CDR3 is TGTGCCAGCAGCCCGGACAGGGGAATCTATGGCTACACCTTC.

This clone was counted between two and nine times. The chain has TRBV6-1 and TRBJ1-2, with TRBD1 as a possible D gene (5 bases). The CDR3 is 16 residues long. V lost 4 bases, J lost 0 bases, and 15 bases lay in between. The V gene's germline CDR1 is MNHNS and CDR2 SASEGT. Here the CDR3 reads CASSARGGVTNYGYTF. The CDR3 DNA reads TGTGCCAGCAGTGCCCGGGGGGGGGTAACTAACTATGGCTACACCTTC.

The chain links TRBV19 to TRBJ1-4; D might be TRBD1 (5 bases). CDR3 length: 16 amino acids. Deletions cut 9 bases from V and 0 bases from J, with 17 bases between. Germline-derived CDR1 and CDR2 are LNHDA and SQIVND (reference sequence). The CDR3 reads CASSPSRAATNEKLFF. In nucleotides, the CDR3 is TGTGCCAGCTCTCCTTCCAGGGCCGCAACTAATGAAAAACTGTTTTTT. Using reference TRBV19 and TRBJ1-4 for the parts outside the CDR3, the full variable domain is DGGITQSPKYLFRKEGQNVTLSCEQNLNHDAMYWYRQDPGQGLRLIYYSQIVNDFQKGDIAEGYSVSREKKESFPLTVTSAQKNPTAFYLCASSPSRAATNEKLFFGSGTQLSVL.

The V gene is TRBV5-1, the J gene TRBJ2-7, with 9 bases lining up with TRBD1. The CDR3 covers 13 residues. The germline V gene encodes CDR1 SGHRS and CDR2 YFSETQ. V was pared by 0 bases and J by 6 bases, with 1 base of the junction left unmatched. The CDR3 loop reads CASSLETGGEQYF. In DNA, the CDR3 is TGCGCCAGCAGCTTGGAGACAGGGGGCGAGCAGTACTTC.

The chain joins TRBV21-1 to TRBJ2-4; the D call TRBD2 from the table was never checked on the DNA. TRBV21-1 is assigned pseudogene status. The CDR3 totals 16 residues. The CDR3 protein is CASTLTSGVAKNIQYF. The DNA for the CDR3 is TGTGCCAGCACATTGACTAGCGGTGTAGCCAAAAACATTCAGTACTTC.

The chain uses TRBV5-1 and TRBJ1-1; 9 bases match TRBD1. CDR1 SGHRS and CDR2 YFSETQ come from the germline V gene. V dropped 5 bases and J dropped 2; count of bases not matched to a gene: 4. This CDR3 has 14 amino acids. Here the CDR3 DNA reads TGCGCCAGCAGAGCGGGACAGGGAAACACTGAAGCTTTCTTT. It specifies CASRAGQGNTEAFF.

The rearrangement uses TRBV4-3 and TRBJ2-1; perhaps TRBD2 as D (5 bases). CDR1 LGHNA and CDR2 YSLEER come from the germline V gene. The ends were cut back, 3 bases at V and 8 bases at J, with 14 bases in the middle. This CDR3 spans 14 amino acids. This CDR3 is CASSHLTSIDEQFF. CDR3 DNA: TGCGCCAGCAGCCACCTTACTAGTATCGATGAGCAGTTCTTC.